The 3 T cell receptor beta chains below were found in one sample sequenced in a study of blood T cell repertoires in COVID-19. The protocol was immunoSEQ multiplex PCR, while the TCRdb copy is restricted to in-frame clones and leaves out a portion. The sample has a few hundred thousand clones; 88% are singletons. Sequenced: peripheral blood. The receptors originated from a woman aged 45-60 years with COVID-19, enrolled during active disease.

The CDR3 sequence: CASSEYLNQPQHF. CDR3 nucleotide sequence: TGTGCCAGCAGTGAATACTTAAATCAGCCCCAGCATTTT. This chain connects TRBV2 to TRBJ1-5; no definite D call. Between the trimmed V and J ends, which lost 2 bases and 4 bases, there was a span of 6 bases. The germline CDR1 and CDR2 sequences are SNHLY and FYNNEI. This CDR3 has 13 amino acids.

The chain joins TRBV7-9 to TRBJ1-2, with D hard to call. The CDR3 is 15 amino acids. Germline lookup yields CDR1 SEHNR and CDR2 FQNEAQ (reference sequence). With 5 bases removed from V and 3 bases from J, the gap between germline ends came to 16 bases. The CDR3 nucleotides are TGTGCCAGCAGCCCTCAAGGCGGAGACTACTATGGCTACACCTTC. Its translation: CASSPQGGDYYGYTF.

The rearrangement uses TRBV24-1 and TRBJ2-5, with 12 bases matching TRBD2. Germline trimming cut 1 base from V and 0 bases from J; bases unmatched to any gene: 2. CDR3 length: 17 amino acids. Per the germline V gene, CDR1 is KGHDR and CDR2 is SFDVKD. The CDR3 DNA is TGTGCCACCAGTGATTTCGGGACTAGCGGGTACCAAGAGACCCAGTACTTC. This codes for CATSDFGTSGYQETQYF.